This TCR beta chain was identified in a study of CD8 T cells in ankylosing spondylitis. The germline V gene has CDR1 KGHDR and CDR2 SFDVKD. V was pared by 6 bases and J by 2 bases, with 7 bases between. The CDR3 consists of 12 residues. TCRdb re-analysed the 5' RACE reads in MiXCR, keeping a single row per CDR3 protein. The table includes 200,000 to 300,000 distinct CDR3 sequences, around 7.8% detected once. This clonotype occurred many times. The sequenced sample was blood, either unsorted or a sorted T cell fraction (not recorded which). This TCR derives from a male donor with ankylosing spondylitis or in good health (not recorded which). The gene calls are TRBV24-1 and TRBJ2-7, with D uncertain. CDR3 in amino acids: CATSCTAYEQYF. CDR3 in DNA: TGTGCCACCAGTTGCACGGCCTACGAGCAGTACTTC.